Listed below are T cell receptor beta chains from one sample, sequenced in a study of T cell responses to AZD1222 COVID-19 vaccine. The protocol was immunoSEQ multiplex PCR, while the TCRdb copy is restricted to in-frame clones and leaves out a portion. This table has approximately 89,000 clones, 90% to 95% appearing once. This material consisted of peripheral blood, taken 28 days after the second AZD1222 dose. These receptors originate from an adult who received the AZD1222 COVID-19 vaccine. Each CDR3 is given with its conserved first and last residue. A D gene is named only where the DNA matches it firmly. For some rows the clone size is stated as once, few or many, or as a class when expanded; others skip it.

d_call	v_call	j_call	clone_size	cdr3_aa	cdr3_nt
NA	TRBV27	TRBJ1-4	NA	CASSPHLWGRTNEKLFF	TGTGCCAGCAGTCCGCACCTTTGGGGGCGTACTAATGAAAAACTGTTTTTT
TRBD1	TRBV29-1	TRBJ1-1	NA	CSALEGGTNTEAFF	TGCAGCGCTCTAGAAGGGGGCACGAACACTGAAGCTTTCTTT
TRBD1	TRBV24-1	TRBJ1-3	NA	CATSDPGQGANTIYF	TGTGCCACCAGTGACCCCGGACAGGGAGCAAACACCATATATTTT
NA	TRBV2	TRBJ1-4	NA	CASKGRQQANEKLFF	TGTGCCAGCAAAGGGCGGCAGCAGGCTAATGAAAAACTGTTTTTT
NA	TRBV7-3	TRBJ2-2	NA	CASSLTGRAPSDGELFF	TGTGCCAGCAGCTTAACCGGCAGGGCCCCGAGTGACGGGGAGCTGTTTTTT
TRBD2	TRBV6-5	TRBJ2-7	NA	CASSQPGRVQYF	TGTGCCAGCAGTCAGCCAGGGAGGGTGCAGTACTTC
NA	TRBV14	TRBJ2-1	NA	CASSRFLRAYNEQFF	TGTGCCAGCAGCAGATTCTTGAGGGCGTACAATGAGCAGTTCTTC
NA	TRBV10-3	TRBJ1-6	NA	CAISVRGDSPLHF	TGTGCCATCAGTGTTCGGGGGGATTCACCCCTCCACTTT
NA	TRBV10-3	TRBJ1-1	once	CAISSQGSGTEAFF	TGTGCCATCAGTTCACAGGGAAGTGGTACTGAAGCTTTCTTT
NA	TRBV9	TRBJ2-7	NA	CASSAPGERGSSYEQYF	TGTGCCAGCAGCGCCCCTGGTGAGAGGGGAAGCTCCTACGAGCAGTACTTC
TRBD2	TRBV10-2	TRBJ2-1	NA	CASSDAGARNEQFF	TGCGCCAGCAGTGACGCGGGAGCGCGCAATGAGCAGTTCTTC
TRBD2	TRBV9	TRBJ2-1	NA	CASSFGLAGDNEQFF	TGTGCCAGCAGCTTCGGACTAGCGGGAGACAATGAGCAGTTCTTC
TRBD2	TRBV7-9	TRBJ2-1	NA	CASSPSGGQHNEQFF	TGTGCCAGCAGCCCCTCGGGGGGGCAACACAATGAGCAGTTCTTC
TRBD1	TRBV28	TRBJ1-4	NA	CASSSGGTGVMEKLFF	TGTGCCAGCAGTTCGGGAGGGACAGGGGTAATGGAAAAACTGTTTTTT
NA	TRBV4-2	TRBJ2-5	NA	CASSQDQEETQYF	TGTGCCAGCAGCCAAGATCAGGAAGAGACCCAGTACTTC
NA	TRBV3-1/TRBV3-2	TRBJ1-4	NA	CASSQSPWQQGTNEKLFF	TGTGCCAGCAGCCAATCACCTTGGCAGCAGGGAACTAATGAAAAACTGTTTTTT
TRBD1	TRBV4-2	TRBJ2-7	NA	CASSPTGYEQYF	TGTGCCAGCAGCCCGACAGGGTACGAGCAGTACTTC
NA	TRBV27	TRBJ2-3	NA	CASTLQGTDTQYF	TGTGCCAGTACCCTACAAGGGACTGATACGCAGTATTTT
NA	TRBV2	TRBJ1-4	NA	CASIGWGGAANEKLFF	TGTGCCAGCATCGGCTGGGGGGGCGCAGCTAATGAAAAACTGTTTTTT
TRBD2	TRBV18	TRBJ2-1	NA	CASSVSGNSYNEQFF	TGTGCCAGCTCAGTAAGCGGGAACTCCTACAATGAGCAGTTCTTC
NA	TRBV19	TRBJ1-3	NA	CASSPTGSGNTIYF	TGTGCCAGTAGTCCAACAGGCTCTGGAAACACCATATATTTT
NA	TRBV11-2	TRBJ2-1	NA	CASTTRRGTNSYNEQFF	TGTGCCAGCACCACGAGAAGAGGCACTAACTCCTACAATGAGCAGTTCTTC
NA	TRBV11-1	TRBJ2-7	NA	CASRKNVEQYF	TGTGCCAGTCGGAAAAATGTTGAGCAGTACTTC
NA	TRBV6-5	TRBJ1-6	NA	CASRLQGYNNSPLHF	TGTGCCAGCAGGCTACAGGGATACAATAATTCACCCCTCCACTTT
NA	TRBV19	TRBJ1-1	NA	CASKNPFATFSEAFF	TGTGCCAGTAAGAATCCCTTTGCGACGTTTTCTGAAGCTTTCTTT
NA	TRBV7-2	TRBJ1-1	once	CASSSKDWGGTEAFF	TGTGCCAGCAGCTCCAAAGATTGGGGAGGGACTGAAGCTTTCTTT
NA	TRBV30	TRBJ1-1	NA	CAWRRQEGLEAFF	TGTGCCTGGAGAAGACAGGAGGGTCTTGAAGCTTTCTTT